The TCR beta chain described here comes from a study of metastatic and nonmetastatic thyroid tumors. At the level of the study: A comparison of repertoires was made across blood and tumor or nodule tissue from malignant and benign thyroid patients. General study results and limits: Compared with benign nodules, malignant thyroid tumors were reported to have significantly higher TCR beta diversity in both blood and tumor.

Study processing details: Clinicopathological groups of papillary thyroid cancer showed CDR3 differences that were used to build a distant-metastasis classifier. TCRdb reprocessed the PCR reads via MiXCR. These V and J calls rely on TCRdb rather than the paper's analysis. The sample records 30,000 to 40,000 clones, roughly 18% being singletons. None of the patients had undergone any treatment ahead of thyroid surgery. The CDR3 is made up of 12 amino acids. V was trimmed by 2 bases and J by 2 bases, leaving 0 bases between them. Germline CDR1 reads WNHNN; CDR2 reads SYGVQD (reference sequence). This clone has at least ten counts. The target antigen is unknown.

The receptor was isolated from a female donor with papillary thyroid cancer or a benign thyroid nodule (not recorded which). Some clones in this sample may be carry-over from other donors' samples. The chain has TRBV10-1 and TRBJ2-2; the D is unclear. Sequences were obtained from blood. DNA for the CDR3: TGCGCCAGCAGTGAGAACACCGGGGAGCTGTTTTTT. It specifies CASSENTGELFF.